Below, 14 T cell receptor beta chains from the same sample are listed, as sequenced in a study of blood T cells in healthy people across ages. It was with a sample-barcoded 5' primer and a J-beta primer mix that a second PCR of roughly 6 to 11 cycles was run. TCRdb itself ran the 5' RACE reads through MiXCR, one entry per CDR3 protein. The sample shows roughly 800,000 distinct CDR3 sequences, 58% of them seen only once. The source material was blood. The source is a man aged 25-45 years in good health.

The V and J genes are TRBV7-9 and TRBJ1-4, with TRBD1 matching 12 bases. CDR3 size: 17 residues. The junction had 8 bases not matched to a gene; V was cut back by 5 bases and J by 4 bases. The germline CDR1 and CDR2 sequences are SEHNR and FQNEAQ (reference sequence). The CDR3 region has the DNA TGTGCCAGCAGCACCGGGACAGGGGGCACGAGTAATGAAAAACTGTTTTTT. Protein: CASSTGTGGTSNEKLFF.

The table lists this clonotype with a few counts. The chain couples TRBV20-1 to TRBJ1-2, with 7 bases fitting TRBD1. J lost 8 bases, V lost 6 bases, and 9 bases had no gene match. The length of the CDR3 is 12 residues. Germline V gene lookup returns CDR1 DFQATT and CDR2 SNEGSKA (reference sequence). CDR3 in DNA: TGCAGTGCCCTCGACAGGGAGGTGGGCTACACCTTC. It codes for CSALDREVGYTF.

The chain links TRBV6-5 to TRBJ2-7; TRBD1 aligns across 7 bases. The length of the CDR3 is 15 residues. Trimming cost V 4 bases and J 0 bases; bases outside gene matches: 6. Germline CDR1 MNHEY, CDR2 SVGAGI. CDR3 nucleotides: TGTGCCAGCAGTTTCAGGACAGGCAGCTCCTACGAGCAGTACTTC. Protein product: CASSFRTGSSYEQYF.

V gene TRBV7-2 combines with J gene TRBJ1-2; TRBD1 agrees at 8 bases. This CDR3 region has 12 residues. CDR1 SGHTA and CDR2 FQGNSA come from the germline V gene. Germline trimming cut 7 bases from V and 9 bases from J; bases unmatched to any gene: 7. CDR3 in DNA: TGTGCCAGCACATCCGGGACAGGAAGCTACACCTTC. It is translated as CASTSGTGSYTF.

This rearrangement joins TRBV4-2 to TRBJ2-5; weak D call: TRBD2 (6 bases). Per the germline V gene, CDR1 is LGHNA and CDR2 is YNFKEQ. V dropped 0 bases and J dropped 2 bases, with 13 bases sitting between them. CDR3 size: 16 residues. The CDR3 nucleotides read TGTGCCAGCAGCCAAGAAATAGGACTACCTCAAGAGACCCAGTACTTC. This codes for CASSQEIGLPQETQYF.

Notes on this clonotype: At one boundary the junction diverges from the germline segment, which might be a read error. V and J are TRBV4-2 and TRBJ2-5, with D possibly TRBD1 on 5 matching bases. The germline V gene has CDR1 LGHNA and CDR2 YNFKEQ. This CDR3 is 16 amino acids long. Written as DNA, the CDR3 is TGTGCCAGCAGCCAAGATGGGGCACCCCAAGAGGCGACCCGGTACTTC. Protein product: CASSQDGAPQEATRYF.

This clonotype has more than one count but fewer than ten. The chain has TRBV18 and TRBJ1-4; the D gene is possibly TRBD1 (6 bases). V gave up 3 bases and J gave up 8 bases, with 13 bases separating them. CDR1 is KGHSH, CDR2 LQKENI, per germline. This CDR3 contains 14 residues. CDR3 sequence: CASSPDSQVEKLFF. CDR3 bases: TGTGCCAGCTCACCGGACAGCCAGGTGGAAAAACTGTTTTTT. The full variable domain, completed using reference TRBV18 and TRBJ1-4, is NAGVMQNPRHLVRRRGQEARLRCSPMKGHSHVYWYRQLPEEGLKFMVYLQKENIIDESGMPKERFSAEFPKEGPSILRIQQVVRGDSAAYFCASSPDSQVEKLFFGSGTQLSVL.

A remark on this clonotype: A junction boundary mismatches the germline segment, possibly from a read error. The chain couples TRBV2 to TRBJ2-1; D not resolved. This CDR3 has 12 residues. Germline CDR1 and CDR2: SNHLY and FYNNEI. CDR3 sequence (DNA): TGTGCCAGCAGTGCCTCCTCCAATGAGCAGTTCTTC. The encoded protein is CASSASSNEQFF.

This chain uses TRBV7-2 with TRBJ2-7; 8 bases map to TRBD2. Per the germline V gene, CDR1 is SGHTA and CDR2 is FQGNSA. The CDR3 has 17 amino acids. V was pared by 2 bases and J by 2 bases, with 11 bases of the junction left unmatched. The DNA of the CDR3 is TGTGCCAGCAGCTTATTGCCGGGGGGGTCCGCCCCCTACGAGCAGTACTTC. Translated, it gives CASSLLPGGSAPYEQYF.

The V call is TRBV7-9, the J call TRBJ1-2, with D possibly being TRBD1 (6 bases). Germline V gene data show CDR1 as SEHNR and CDR2 as FQNEAQ (reference sequence). Trimming stripped 0 bases from V and 8 bases from J, with 16 bases between. CDR3 length: 15 amino acids. CDR3 DNA: TGTGCCAGCAGCTTAGCCGGAGTGGGGGGCGGAGGCTACACCTTC. Amino acids: CASSLAGVGGGGYTF.

The chain carries TRBV4-2 and TRBJ2-5; no clear D gene. Germline CDR1 is LGHNA and CDR2 is YNFKEQ. Trimming stripped 2 bases from V and 2 bases from J, with 6 bases between. The CDR3 is 13 amino acids. CDR3 in amino acids: CASSQHGQETQYF. CDR3 nucleotide sequence: TGTGCCAGCAGCCAACACGGTCAAGAGACCCAGTACTTC.

This clonotype turned up a few times. This chain uses TRBV7-8 with TRBJ1-6, with D possibly matching TRBD1 (6 bases). V lost 2 bases to trimming and J lost 5 bases, with 10 bases between them. The CDR3 is made up of 15 amino acids. Germline loops: CDR1 SGHVS, CDR2 FQNEAQ. The CDR3 DNA is TGTGCCAGCAGCTTAAGGACAGCTAATAATTCACCCCTCCACTTT. It translates to CASSLRTANNSPLHF.

This clonotype was observed a few times. The V gene is TRBV15, the J gene TRBJ2-3; D not certain. Germline values: CDR1 LNHNV, CDR2 YYDKDF (reference sequence). V was clipped by 7 bases and J by 0 bases, with 11 bases between them. The CDR3 spans 14 residues. The CDR3 DNA reads as TGTGCCACCACGCTATCGGCTAGCACAGATACGCAGTATTTT. This sequence encodes CATTLSASTDTQYF.

V gene TRBV20-1 combines with J gene TRBJ2-1; D not certain. The end of the DNA aligns better with TRBJ2-7, so the J call may be wrong. Germline V gives CDR1 DFQATT, CDR2 SNEGSKA (reference sequence). The CDR3 totals 16 residues. CDR3 protein: CSARDPRAQDRYEQYF. The CDR3 DNA is TGCAGTGCTAGAGATCCCCGGGCCCAGGATAGGTACGAGCAGTACTTC.